The rows below give T cell receptor beta chains drawn from one sample of a study of Ad26.COV2.S vaccination and SARS-CoV-2 variants. The repertoire was sequenced with immunoSEQ multiplex PCR; TCRdb's copy has only in-frame clones and lacks some. The sample holds hundreds of thousands of clones, roughly 90% seen once. The sequencing here drew on peripheral blood, taken in a trial of Ad26.COV2.S vaccine versus placebo. These receptors were collected from a person between 18 and 59 years old who received the Ad26.COV2.S COVID-19 vaccine or a placebo. Both conserved end residues are part of each CDR3. A D gene is named only where the DNA matches it firmly. Size tells how often a clone was seen (once, few, many) or the class of an expanded clone, and some rows leave it out.

D	size	V	J	DNA	CDR3
NA	NA	TRBV19	TRBJ2-3	TGTGCCAGTAGTGTCCCTAGGGTGGATACGCAGTATTTT	CASSVPRVDTQYF
NA	NA	TRBV30	TRBJ1-2	TGTGCCTGGAGTGTTGTTTCAGCTAAGTATGGCTACACCTTC	CAWSVVSAKYGYTF
TRBD1	NA	TRBV12-3/TRBV12-4	TRBJ2-4	TGTGCCAGCAGGGGGACAGGTCACATTCAGTACTTC	CASRGTGHIQYF
NA	few	TRBV7-2	TRBJ2-1	TGTGCCAGCAGCGGGTACAATGAGCAGTTCTTC	CASSGYNEQFF
NA	NA	TRBV2	TRBJ2-7	TGTGCCAGCAAGGGGGAGAACTACGAGCAGTACTTC	CASKGENYEQYF
NA	NA	TRBV27	TRBJ1-2	TGTGCCAGCAGTTTACTCGCAGGGCCGATCAACTATGGCTACACCTTC	CASSLLAGPINYGYTF
NA	NA	TRBV2	TRBJ1-5	TGTGCCAGCACCCTCGGACCTTGGCAGCCCCAGCATTTT	CASTLGPWQPQHF
NA	NA	TRBV5-5	TRBJ1-1	TGTGCCAGCAGTAAATTCAGCGGGGGGCCGACTGAAGCTTTCTTT	CASSKFSGGPTEAFF
TRBD2	few	TRBV6-5	TRBJ2-7	TGTGCCAGCAGTCGGACTAGCGGGACCTACGAGCAGTACTTC	CASSRTSGTYEQYF
NA	NA	TRBV5-3	TRBJ1-2	TGTGCCAGAAGCTTGTCTAGGGTAGACTATGGCTACACCTTC	CARSLSRVDYGYTF
TRBD2	NA	TRBV15	TRBJ2-5	TGTGCCACCAGCAGAGATGCGGGAGTAGTCCCGCGGGAGACCCAGTACTTC	CATSRDAGVVPRETQYF
NA	few	TRBV27	TRBJ2-2	TGTGCCAGCATGTCGCACAGGGTGAACACCGGGGAGCTGTTTTTT	CASMSHRVNTGELFF
TRBD2	NA	TRBV6-6	TRBJ2-3	TGTGCCAGCAGTCCTTCTTCGCGGGAGCCGACAGATACGCAGTATTTT	CASSPSSREPTDTQYF
NA	NA	TRBV19	TRBJ1-2	TGTGCCAGTAGTAATTCCTATGGCTACACCTTC	CASSNSYGYTF
NA	NA	TRBV5-1	TRBJ2-1	TGCGCCAGCAGCCCTCAGACAAGCCTTTACAATGAGCAGTTCTTC	CASSPQTSLYNEQFF
NA	once	TRBV6-1	TRBJ2-1	TGTGCCAGCAGTGAAGTGGGTCTTTTGTGGTTCTTC	CASSEVGLLWFF
NA	NA	TRBV7-8	TRBJ2-7	TGTGCCAGCAGCTTAGCTGGCAACACTAACGAGCGGCAGTACTTC	CASSLAGNTNERQYF
NA	NA	TRBV19	TRBJ1-1	TGTGCCAGTAGTATAGTGGGGGGGCCGAACACTGAAGCTTTCTTT	CASSIVGGPNTEAFF
NA	few	TRBV3-1/TRBV3-2	TRBJ2-2	TGTGCCAGCAGCCCCCGGGACTCCACCGGGGAGCTGTTTTTT	CASSPRDSTGELFF
NA	NA	TRBV19	TRBJ1-1	TGTGCCAGTATTCCGCTAGGCACGAACACTGAAGCTTTCTTT	CASIPLGTNTEAFF
NA	NA	TRBV29-1	TRBJ1-2	TGCAGCGTCGCCCCAGGGTACTATGGCTACACCTTC	CSVAPGYYGYTF
NA	NA	TRBV6-5	TRBJ2-7	TGTGCCAGCAGTTCGTCCCTTTCCTACGAGCAGTACTTC	CASSSSLSYEQYF
NA	NA	TRBV9	TRBJ1-1	TGTGCCAGCAGTTTCGGCCCAACCACTGAAGCTTTCTTT	CASSFGPTTEAFF
NA	NA	TRBV14	TRBJ2-7	TGTGCCAGCAGCCTGAGAGGCCCAGCGGGCTCCTACGAGCAGTACTTC	CASSLRGPAGSYEQYF
NA	NA	TRBV2	TRBJ1-2	TGTGCCAGCAGGGACTCTTGGGGCTATGGCTACACCTTC	CASRDSWGYGYTF
TRBD2	NA	TRBV2	TRBJ2-7	TGTGCCAGTACAGCGGGATTCGGGAACGAGCAGTACTTC	CASTAGFGNEQYF
NA	NA	TRBV10-2	TRBJ2-2	TGCGCCAGCAGTGAGGAGGTCAGGGAGCTGTTTTTT	CASSEEVRELFF
TRBD2	NA	TRBV11-3	TRBJ2-1	TGTGCCAGCAGCTTAGATGGGGCTAGCGGGGAGCAGTTCTTC	CASSLDGASGEQFF
TRBD1	once	TRBV6-6	TRBJ1-4	TGTGCCAGCAGTCGGGACAGAACTAATGAAAAACTGTTTTTT	CASSRDRTNEKLFF
NA	NA	TRBV18	TRBJ2-7	TGTGCCAGCTCACCAATGGCAGGGGTCTACGAGCAGTACTTC	CASSPMAGVYEQYF
TRBD1	NA	TRBV10-3	TRBJ1-2	TGTGCCATCAGTGGAGACAGGGCCCCCCTATATGGCTACACCTTC	CAISGDRAPLYGYTF
NA	NA	TRBV4-3	TRBJ2-1	TGCGCCAGCAGCCCGGGTCTTCGGAATGAGCAGTTCTTC	CASSPGLRNEQFF
NA	NA	TRBV18	TRBJ1-1	TGTGCCAGCTCAACATCAGGTGAGACTGAAGCTTTCTTT	CASSTSGETEAFF
NA	NA	TRBV19	TRBJ2-7	TGTGCCAGTAGTAGGTCAACCAGCTCCTACGAGCAGTACTTC	CASSRSTSSYEQYF
NA	NA	TRBV29-1	TRBJ1-5	TGCAGCGTTGGGGACTTCAATCAGCCCCAGCATTTT	CSVGDFNQPQHF
NA	NA	TRBV21-1	TRBJ1-3	TGTGCCAGCAGCAAGTTCGGGACAGGGGTCGGAAACACCATATATTTT	CASSKFGTGVGNTIYF
NA	NA	TRBV18	TRBJ2-3	TGTGCCAGCTCACCCCGCCGCAGTCCTTCCGAGGAGGGCACAGATACGCAGTATTTT	CASSPRRSPSEEGTDTQYF
NA	NA	TRBV7-2	TRBJ1-1	TGTGCCAGCAGCACACGGACGGAGAACACTGAAGCTTTCTTT	CASSTRTENTEAFF
NA	NA	TRBV14	TRBJ2-6	TGTGCCAGCAGCCAAGCGGGGACTGGGGCCAACGTCCTGACTTTC	CASSQAGTGANVLTF
TRBD2	NA	TRBV11-2	TRBJ2-5	TGTGCCAGCAGCCGCACGGGGGGAGGGGTGAGGGAGACCCAGTACTTC	CASSRTGGGVRETQYF
TRBD2	few	TRBV29-1	TRBJ2-7	TGCAGCGTCGGATTACCGGGACTAGCGAACTACGAGCAGTACTTC	CSVGLPGLANYEQYF
NA	NA	TRBV6-5	TRBJ1-6	TGTGCCAGCAGTTACTATGGTTATGATTCACCCCTCCACTTT	CASSYYGYDSPLHF
NA	NA	TRBV11-3	TRBJ2-3	TGTGCCAGCAGCTTGGGTACCCTGAGCACAGATACGCAGTATTTT	CASSLGTLSTDTQYF
NA	few	TRBV27	TRBJ2-5	TGTGCCAGCAGTTTAACATCCCTAGACGTTGAGACCCAGTACTTC	CASSLTSLDVETQYF
NA	NA	TRBV3-1/TRBV3-2	TRBJ2-7	TGTGCCAGCAGCCGCCAGGGTCCCCACGAGCAGTACTTC	CASSRQGPHEQYF
NA	once	TRBV11-2	TRBJ1-5	TGTGCCAGCAGCTTAAGTCCGGCGAATCAGCCCCAGCATTTT	CASSLSPANQPQHF
NA	few	TRBV10-3	TRBJ2-7	TGTGCCATCAGTGAGTCGGGGGCTGTGCAGTACTTC	CAISESGAVQYF
TRBD2	NA	TRBV7-8	TRBJ2-7	TGTGCCAGCAGCTGGTCTTATAGCGGGGGGGAAGAGCAGTACTTC	CASSWSYSGGEEQYF